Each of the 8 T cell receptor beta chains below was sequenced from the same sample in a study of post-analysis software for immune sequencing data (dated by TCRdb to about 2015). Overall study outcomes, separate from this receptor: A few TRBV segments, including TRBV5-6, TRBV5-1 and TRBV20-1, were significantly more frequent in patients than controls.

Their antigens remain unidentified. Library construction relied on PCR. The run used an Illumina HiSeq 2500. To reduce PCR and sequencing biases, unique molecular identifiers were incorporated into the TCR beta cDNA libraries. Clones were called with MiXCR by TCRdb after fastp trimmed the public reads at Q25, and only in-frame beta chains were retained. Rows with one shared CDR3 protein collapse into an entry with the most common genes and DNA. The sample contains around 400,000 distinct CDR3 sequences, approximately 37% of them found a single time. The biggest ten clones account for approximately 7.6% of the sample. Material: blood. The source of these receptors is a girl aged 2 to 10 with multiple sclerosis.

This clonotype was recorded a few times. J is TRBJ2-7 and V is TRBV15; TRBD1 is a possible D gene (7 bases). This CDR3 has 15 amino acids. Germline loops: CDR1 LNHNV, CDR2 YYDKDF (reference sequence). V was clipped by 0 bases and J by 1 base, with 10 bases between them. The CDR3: CATSREGGQSYEQYF. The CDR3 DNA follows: TGTGCCACCAGCAGAGAGGGGGGACAGTCCTACGAGCAGTACTTC.

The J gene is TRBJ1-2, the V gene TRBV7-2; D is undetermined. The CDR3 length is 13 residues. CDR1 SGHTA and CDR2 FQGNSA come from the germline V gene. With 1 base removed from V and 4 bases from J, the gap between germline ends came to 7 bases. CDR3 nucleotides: TGTGCCAGCAGCTTAGGGCAGAGCTATGGCTACACCTTC. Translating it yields CASSLGQSYGYTF.

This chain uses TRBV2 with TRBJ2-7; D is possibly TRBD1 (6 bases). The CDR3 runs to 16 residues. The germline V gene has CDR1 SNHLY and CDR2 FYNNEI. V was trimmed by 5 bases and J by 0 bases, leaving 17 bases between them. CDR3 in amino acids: CASSQQSQGLSYEQYF. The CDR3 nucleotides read TGTGCCAGCAGTCAACAGTCACAGGGCCTCTCCTACGAGCAGTACTTC.

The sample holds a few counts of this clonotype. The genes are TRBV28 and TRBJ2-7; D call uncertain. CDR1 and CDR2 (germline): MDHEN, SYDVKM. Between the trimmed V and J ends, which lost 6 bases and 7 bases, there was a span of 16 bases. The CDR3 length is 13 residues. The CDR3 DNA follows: TGTGCCAGCAGCTTGTTGGGTATCCAGGAGCAGTACTTC. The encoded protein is CASSLLGIQEQYF.

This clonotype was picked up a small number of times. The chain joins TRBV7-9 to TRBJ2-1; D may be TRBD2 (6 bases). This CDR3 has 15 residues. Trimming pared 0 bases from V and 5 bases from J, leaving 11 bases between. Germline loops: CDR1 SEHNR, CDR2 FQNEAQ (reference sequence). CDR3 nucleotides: TGTGCCAGCAGCTTAGCTGGGGACTTCAACAATGAGCAGTTCTTC. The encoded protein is CASSLAGDFNNEQFF.

The CDR3 is CASSLEGRPWGPLSEQYF. The CDR3 nucleotides read TGTGCCAGCAGCTTAGAGGGTCGACCCTGGGGTCCTCTGTCCGAGCAGTACTTC. The rearrangement joins TRBV7-7 to TRBJ2-5; D is undetermined. The end of the DNA aligns better with TRBJ2-7, so the J call may be wrong. The germline gives CDR1 SSHAT, CDR2 FNYEAQ (reference sequence). The CDR3 is 18 amino acids.

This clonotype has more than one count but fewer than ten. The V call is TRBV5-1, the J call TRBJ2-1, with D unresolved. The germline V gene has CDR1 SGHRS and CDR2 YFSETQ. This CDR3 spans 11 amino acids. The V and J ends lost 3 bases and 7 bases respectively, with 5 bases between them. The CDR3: CASSSDNEQFF. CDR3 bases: TGCGCCAGCAGCTCCGATAATGAGCAGTTCTTC.

CDR3 amino acids: CSVDHRGPSYEQYF. CDR3 nucleotide sequence: TGCAGCGTTGACCACAGGGGGCCATCCTACGAGCAGTACTTC. The rearrangement joins TRBV29-1 to TRBJ2-7; TRBD1 matches 9 bases. V was clipped by 3 bases and J by 1 base; unmatched bases: 4. The CDR3 is 14 residues long. Germline loops: CDR1 SQVTM, CDR2 ANQGSEA.